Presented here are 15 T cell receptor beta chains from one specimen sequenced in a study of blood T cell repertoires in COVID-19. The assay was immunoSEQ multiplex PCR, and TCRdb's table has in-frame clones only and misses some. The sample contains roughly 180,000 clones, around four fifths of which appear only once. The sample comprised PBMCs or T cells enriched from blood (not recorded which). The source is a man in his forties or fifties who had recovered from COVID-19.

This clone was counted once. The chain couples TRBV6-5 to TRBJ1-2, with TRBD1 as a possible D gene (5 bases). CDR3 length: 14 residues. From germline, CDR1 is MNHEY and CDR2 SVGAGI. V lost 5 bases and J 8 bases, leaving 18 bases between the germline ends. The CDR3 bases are TGTGCCAGCAGTACCCCATGGGAAGGGGAAGGCTACACCTTC. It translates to CASSTPWEGEGYTF.

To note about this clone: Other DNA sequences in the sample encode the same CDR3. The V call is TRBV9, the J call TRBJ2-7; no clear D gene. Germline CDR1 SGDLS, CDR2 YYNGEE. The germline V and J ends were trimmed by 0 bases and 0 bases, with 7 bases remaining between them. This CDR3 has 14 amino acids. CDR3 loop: CASSVDGSSYEQYF. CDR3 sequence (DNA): TGTGCCAGCAGCGTAGACGGTAGCTCCTACGAGCAGTACTTC.

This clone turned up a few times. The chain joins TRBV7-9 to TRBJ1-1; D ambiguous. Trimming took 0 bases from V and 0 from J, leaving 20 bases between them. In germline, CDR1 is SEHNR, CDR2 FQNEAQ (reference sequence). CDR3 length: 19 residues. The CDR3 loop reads CASSLARAEGSQMNTEAFF. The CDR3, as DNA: TGTGCCAGCAGCTTAGCGAGAGCGGAAGGATCTCAAATGAACACTGAAGCTTTCTTT.

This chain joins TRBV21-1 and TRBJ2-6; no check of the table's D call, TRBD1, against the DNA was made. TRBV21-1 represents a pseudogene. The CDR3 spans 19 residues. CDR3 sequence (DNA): TGTGCCAGCAGCTCAATACCCACAGGGCCCTACTCTGGGGCCAACGTCCTGACTTTC. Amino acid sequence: CASSSIPTGPYSGANVLTF.

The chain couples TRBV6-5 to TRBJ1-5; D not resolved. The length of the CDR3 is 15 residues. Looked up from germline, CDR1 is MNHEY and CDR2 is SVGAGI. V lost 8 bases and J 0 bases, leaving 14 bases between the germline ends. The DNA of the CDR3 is TGTGCCAGCTCTGACCTAGTTAATAGCAATCAGCCCCAGCATTTT. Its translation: CASSDLVNSNQPQHF.

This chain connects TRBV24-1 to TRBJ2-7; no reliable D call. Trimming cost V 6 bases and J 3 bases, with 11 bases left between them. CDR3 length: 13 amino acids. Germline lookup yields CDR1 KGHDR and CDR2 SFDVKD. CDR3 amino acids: CATSTRASYEQYF. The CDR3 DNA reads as TGTGCCACCAGTACCCGTGCCAGCTACGAGCAGTACTTC.

CDR3 residues: CASSKGSNGNSPLHF. The CDR3 DNA reads as TGTGCCAGCAGCAAGGGGTCGAACGGTAATTCACCCCTCCACTTT. The J gene is TRBJ1-6, the V gene TRBV5-8; maybe TRBD1 (5 bases). The V end lost 4 bases, the J end lost 6 bases, and 14 bases lay between the germline ends. The CDR3 has 15 residues. Germline V gene data show CDR1 as SGHTS and CDR2 as YDEGEE.

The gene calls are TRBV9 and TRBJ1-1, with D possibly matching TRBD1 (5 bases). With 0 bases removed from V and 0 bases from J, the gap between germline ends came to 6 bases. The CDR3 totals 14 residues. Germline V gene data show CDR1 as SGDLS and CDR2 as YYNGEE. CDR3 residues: CASSVDRLNTEAFF. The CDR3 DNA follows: TGTGCCAGCAGCGTAGACAGGCTGAACACTGAAGCTTTCTTT.

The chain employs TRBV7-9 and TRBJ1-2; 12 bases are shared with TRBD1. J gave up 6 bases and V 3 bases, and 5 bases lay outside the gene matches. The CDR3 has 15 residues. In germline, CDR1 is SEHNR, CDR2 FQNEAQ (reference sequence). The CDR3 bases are TGTGCCAGCAGCTTTCCGGGACAGGGGGCGGATGGCTACACCTTC. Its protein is CASSFPGQGADGYTF.

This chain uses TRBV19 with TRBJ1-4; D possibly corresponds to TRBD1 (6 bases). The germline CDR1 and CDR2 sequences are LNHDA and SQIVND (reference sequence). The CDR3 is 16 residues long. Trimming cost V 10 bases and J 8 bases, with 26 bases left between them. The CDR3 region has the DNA TGTGCCACCACCTCGGCCGCTCGGGGGGCGAACGAAAAACTGTTTTTT. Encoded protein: CATTSAARGANEKLFF.

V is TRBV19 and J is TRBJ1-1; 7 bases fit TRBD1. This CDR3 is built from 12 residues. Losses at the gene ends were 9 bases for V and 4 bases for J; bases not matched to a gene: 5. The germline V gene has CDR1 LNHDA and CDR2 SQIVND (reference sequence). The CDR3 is CARRPGGTEAFF. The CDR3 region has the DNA TGTGCCAGAAGACCAGGGGGCACTGAAGCTTTCTTT.

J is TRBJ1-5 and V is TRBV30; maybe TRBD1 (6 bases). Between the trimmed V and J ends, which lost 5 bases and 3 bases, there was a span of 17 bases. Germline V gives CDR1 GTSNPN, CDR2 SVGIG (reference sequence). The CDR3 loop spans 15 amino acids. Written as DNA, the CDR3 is TGTGCCTGGGGAGAACAGGGAAAGCTCAATCAGCCCCAGCATTTT. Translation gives CAWGEQGKLNQPQHF. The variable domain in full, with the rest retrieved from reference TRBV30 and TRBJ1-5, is SQTIHQWPATLVQPVGSPLSLECTVEGTSNPNLYWYRQAAGRGLQLLFYSVGIGQISSEVPQNLSASRPQDRQFILSSKKLLLSDSGFYLCAWGEQGKLNQPQHFGDGTRLSIL.

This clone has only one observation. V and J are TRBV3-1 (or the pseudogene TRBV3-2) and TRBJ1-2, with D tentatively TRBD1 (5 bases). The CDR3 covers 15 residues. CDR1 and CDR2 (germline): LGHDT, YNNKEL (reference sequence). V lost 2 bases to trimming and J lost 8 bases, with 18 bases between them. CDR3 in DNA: TGTGCCAGCAGCCAATCTCTTGCGGGGGTTCGGGGCTACACCTTC. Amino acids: CASSQSLAGVRGYTF.

The CDR3 DNA reads TGCAGCGTTGCCGGATTGGGGGGGGGACATGAAAAACTGTTTTTT. This codes for CSVAGLGGGHEKLFF. The rearrangement joins TRBV29-1 to TRBJ1-4; D is perhaps TRBD1 (5 bases). Trimming removed 4 bases from V and 6 bases from J, with 18 bases in between. From germline, CDR1 is SQVTM and CDR2 ANQGSEA. The CDR3 consists of 15 residues.

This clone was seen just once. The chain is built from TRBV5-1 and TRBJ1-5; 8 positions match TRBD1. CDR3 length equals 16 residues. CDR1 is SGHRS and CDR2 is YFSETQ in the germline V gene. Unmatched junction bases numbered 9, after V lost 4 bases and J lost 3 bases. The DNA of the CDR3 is TGCGCCAGCAGCCCCGGGGACAGGTGGTACAATCAGCCCCAGCATTTT. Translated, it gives CASSPGDRWYNQPQHF.